Listed below are T cell receptor beta chains from one sample, sequenced in a study of T cell responses to AZD1222 COVID-19 vaccine. The repertoire was sequenced with immunoSEQ multiplex PCR; TCRdb's copy has only in-frame clones and lacks some. The data hold 100,000 to 150,000 clones, with 80% to 95% observed a single time. The specimen comprised peripheral blood, sampled 28 days after the second AZD1222 dose. Source of these receptors: an adult who received the AZD1222 COVID-19 vaccine. Both conserved end residues are part of each CDR3. The D gene is left open where the match is weak. Size is omitted from some rows. Given values are once, few, many or a class for expanded clones.

abundance: .
v_gene: TRBV5-1
d_gene: TRBD2
j_gene: TRBJ2-7
CDR3nt: TGCGCCAGCAGCGTTATCCGACTAGCGGCCTCCTACGAGCAGTACTTC
CDR3aa: CASSVIRLAASYEQYF

abundance: .
v_gene: TRBV5-8
d_gene: .
j_gene: TRBJ1-3
CDR3nt: TGTGCCAGCAGCTTGTACCGAACCTCTGGAAACACCATATATTTT
CDR3aa: CASSLYRTSGNTIYF

abundance: .
v_gene: TRBV30
d_gene: .
j_gene: TRBJ1-2
CDR3nt: TGTGCCTGGTCCGGGGACGGCGCAGGAGGCTACACCTTC
CDR3aa: CAWSGDGAGGYTF

abundance: .
v_gene: TRBV7-9
d_gene: .
j_gene: TRBJ2-5
CDR3nt: TGTGCCAGCAGCTTTAAGGGGTCGGAGACCCAGTACTTC
CDR3aa: CASSFKGSETQYF

abundance: .
v_gene: TRBV19
d_gene: .
j_gene: TRBJ1-5
CDR3nt: TGTGCCAGTAGTATGGAAGGAGCGAGCAATCAGCCCCAGCATTTT
CDR3aa: CASSMEGASNQPQHF

abundance: once
v_gene: TRBV27
d_gene: TRBD1
j_gene: TRBJ1-6
CDR3nt: TGTGCCAGCACCGACAGGGGGGATTCACCCCTCCACTTT
CDR3aa: CASTDRGDSPLHF

abundance: .
v_gene: TRBV7-2
d_gene: .
j_gene: TRBJ2-2
CDR3nt: TGTGCCAGCAGCCAAACACAGGAGCCGAACACCGGGGAGCTGTTTTTT
CDR3aa: CASSQTQEPNTGELFF

abundance: .
v_gene: TRBV7-3
d_gene: .
j_gene: TRBJ1-1
CDR3nt: TGTGCCAGCAGCTTAATCCCAGGGCACACTGAAGCTTTCTTT
CDR3aa: CASSLIPGHTEAFF

abundance: .
v_gene: TRBV7-2
d_gene: TRBD2
j_gene: TRBJ2-3
CDR3nt: TGTGCCAGCAGCTTTGCTGCTAGCGGGGGGGCCGCAGATACGCAGTATTTT
CDR3aa: CASSFAASGGAADTQYF

abundance: .
v_gene: TRBV4-3
d_gene: .
j_gene: TRBJ1-4
CDR3nt: TGCGCCAGCAGCCAGACACCGATCGAAAAACTGTTTTTT
CDR3aa: CASSQTPIEKLFF

abundance: .
v_gene: TRBV9
d_gene: .
j_gene: TRBJ2-4
CDR3nt: TGTGCCAGCAGCGTTGTTGGCAGGGAGGAAAACATTCAGTACTTC
CDR3aa: CASSVVGREENIQYF

abundance: .
v_gene: TRBV4-3
d_gene: TRBD1
j_gene: TRBJ2-1
CDR3nt: TGCGCCAGCAGCCAGGGGACAGGGCTCTACAATGAGCAGTTCTTC
CDR3aa: CASSQGTGLYNEQFF

abundance: .
v_gene: TRBV30
d_gene: TRBD1
j_gene: TRBJ2-1
CDR3nt: TGTGCCTGGGGCGCCGGGACAGGGGGAATTAATGAGCAGTTCTTC
CDR3aa: CAWGAGTGGINEQFF

abundance: .
v_gene: TRBV27
d_gene: .
j_gene: TRBJ2-4
CDR3nt: TGTGCCAGCAGTCTGGCCGTGACAGTAGCCAAAAACATTCAGTACTTC
CDR3aa: CASSLAVTVAKNIQYF

abundance: .
v_gene: TRBV19
d_gene: .
j_gene: TRBJ2-7
CDR3nt: TGTGCCAGTAACACTAGACTCGGGAACCACGAGCAGTACTTC
CDR3aa: CASNTRLGNHEQYF

abundance: .
v_gene: TRBV28
d_gene: .
j_gene: TRBJ2-7
CDR3nt: TGTGCCAGCAGTCCATACAGGGCCGGCTACGAGCAGTACTTC
CDR3aa: CASSPYRAGYEQYF

abundance: .
v_gene: TRBV6-5
d_gene: .
j_gene: TRBJ1-2
CDR3nt: TGTGCCAGTTCGGGGGTTTCCATTGGCTATGGCTACACCTTC
CDR3aa: CASSGVSIGYGYTF

abundance: .
v_gene: TRBV5-8
d_gene: .
j_gene: TRBJ1-6
CDR3nt: TGTGCCAGCAGCTTGGTGCGGCAGGGAAATTCACCCCTCCACTTT
CDR3aa: CASSLVRQGNSPLHF

abundance: .
v_gene: TRBV28
d_gene: TRBD1
j_gene: TRBJ1-5
CDR3nt: TGTGCCAGCAGTTTGAGTCGGGACAGGGGCGGCAATCAGCCCCAGCATTTT
CDR3aa: CASSLSRDRGGNQPQHF

abundance: .
v_gene: TRBV29-1
d_gene: .
j_gene: TRBJ1-6
CDR3nt: TGCAGCGTTAAGGGGCGGAGTGATTCACCCCTCCACTTT
CDR3aa: CSVKGRSDSPLHF

abundance: .
v_gene: TRBV11-3
d_gene: .
j_gene: TRBJ2-1
CDR3nt: TGTGCCAGCAGCTTAGATTGGGGGGGGCCCTACAATGAGCAGTTCTTC
CDR3aa: CASSLDWGGPYNEQFF

abundance: .
v_gene: TRBV5-6
d_gene: TRBD2
j_gene: TRBJ2-5
CDR3nt: TGTGCCAGCAGCCCCGGGGGGGAAGAGACCCAGTACTTC
CDR3aa: CASSPGGEETQYF

abundance: .
v_gene: TRBV3-1/TRBV3-2
d_gene: TRBD2
j_gene: TRBJ2-7
CDR3nt: TGTGCCATAAGCAAGCGGGAACCCCCTTACGAGCAGTACTTC
CDR3aa: CAISKREPPYEQYF

abundance: .
v_gene: TRBV30
d_gene: TRBD1
j_gene: TRBJ1-2
CDR3nt: TGTGCCTGGAGGGACCAAAGACAGGGGGGAAATGGCTACACCTTC
CDR3aa: CAWRDQRQGGNGYTF

abundance: .
v_gene: TRBV9
d_gene: TRBD1
j_gene: TRBJ2-7
CDR3nt: TGTGCCAGCAGCCCAGACAGGGGCGCCTACGAGCAGTACTTC
CDR3aa: CASSPDRGAYEQYF

abundance: .
v_gene: TRBV30
d_gene: .
j_gene: TRBJ2-7
CDR3nt: TGTGCCTGGAGAGGCGGACCGCCGCCCCCCTACGAGCAGTACTTC
CDR3aa: CAWRGGPPPPYEQYF

abundance: .
v_gene: TRBV7-2
d_gene: .
j_gene: TRBJ1-2
CDR3nt: TGTGCCAGCAGCTTAGAGACCGTCTATGGCTACACCTTC
CDR3aa: CASSLETVYGYTF

abundance: .
v_gene: TRBV6-2/TRBV6-3
d_gene: .
j_gene: TRBJ1-1
CDR3nt: TGTGCCAGCAGTGTTGGGCCGGGCACTGAAGCTTTCTTT
CDR3aa: CASSVGPGTEAFF

abundance: .
v_gene: TRBV25-1
d_gene: TRBD2
j_gene: TRBJ2-5
CDR3nt: TGTGCCAGCAGTGAATCCCCTAGCGGGGGCCATCAAGAGACCCAGTACTTC
CDR3aa: CASSESPSGGHQETQYF

abundance: .
v_gene: TRBV6-5
d_gene: .
j_gene: TRBJ1-1
CDR3nt: TGTGCCAGCAGTTACAATTTCGGACGGCGAACTGAAGCTTTCTTT
CDR3aa: CASSYNFGRRTEAFF

abundance: .
v_gene: TRBV4-3
d_gene: TRBD2
j_gene: TRBJ2-7
CDR3nt: TGCGCCAGCAGCCATCAACTAGCGACATCCTCCTACGAGCAGTACTTC
CDR3aa: CASSHQLATSSYEQYF

abundance: .
v_gene: TRBV5-1
d_gene: .
j_gene: TRBJ2-1
CDR3nt: TGCGCCAGCAGCTTGGGCAACTTGAATGAGCAGTTCTTC
CDR3aa: CASSLGNLNEQFF

abundance: .
v_gene: TRBV28
d_gene: TRBD1
j_gene: TRBJ1-2
CDR3nt: TGTGCCAGCAGCCGCCGAGGGGGCCTGGACTATGGCTACACCTTC
CDR3aa: CASSRRGGLDYGYTF